Listed below are T cell receptor beta chains from one sample, sequenced in a study of blood T cell repertoires in COVID-19. The data were produced by immunoSEQ multiplex PCR, yet TCRdb's version contains in-frame clones alone and is incomplete. The data show about 250,000 clones, 65% to 85% seen once. What was sequenced was peripheral blood. The receptors were gathered from an elderly man with acute or convalescent COVID-19. Both conserved end residues are part of each CDR3. D genes are given only for firm matches. Expanded clones are given a class, and other clones once, few, many or no size at all.

CDR3 | DNA | V | size | D | J
CASSTRDRLREQYF | TGTGCCAGCAGCACCCGGGACAGACTCCGGGAGCAGTACTTC | TRBV7-9 | few | TRBD1 | TRBJ2-7
CASSLSSTGNTEAFF | TGCGCCAGCAGCTTGTCTAGCACGGGGAACACTGAAGCTTTCTTT | TRBV5-1 | - | - | TRBJ1-1
CAISEGGGGFRADTQYF | TGTGCCATCAGTGAAGGAGGGGGGGGCTTTAGGGCAGATACGCAGTATTTT | TRBV10-3 | - | - | TRBJ2-3
CASSPRLAGVNEQFF | TGTGCCAGCTCACCAAGGCTAGCGGGAGTCAATGAGCAGTTCTTC | TRBV18 | - | TRBD2 | TRBJ2-1
CASSLLGTGLTNNEQFF | TGTGCCAGCAGCTTACTGGGGACGGGACTAACGAACAATGAGCAGTTCTTC | TRBV7-3 | - | TRBD2 | TRBJ2-1
CASSVGTTYNEQFF | TGTGCCAGCAGCGTAGGGACTACCTACAATGAGCAGTTCTTC | TRBV9 | - | - | TRBJ2-1
CASSLPIAGVFTDTQYF | TGTGCCAGCAGTTTACCAATAGCGGGAGTTTTCACAGATACGCAGTATTTT | TRBV27 | - | TRBD2 | TRBJ2-3
CASSVRAGDRQYF | TGTGCCAGCAGCGTACGCGCGGGCGACCGGCAGTACTTC | TRBV7-2 | - | - | TRBJ2-7
CASSLGLGLATYNEQFF | TGTGCCAGCAGCTTAGGTTTGGGACTAGCCACCTACAATGAGCAGTTCTTC | TRBV7-9 | - | TRBD2 | TRBJ2-1
CASTLGQGVEKLFF | TGTGCCAGTACCCTTGGACAGGGGGTCGAAAAACTGTTTTTT | TRBV19 | once | TRBD1 | TRBJ1-4
CASTPSGGSRETQYF | TGTGCCAGCACACCCTCCGGGGGGTCCAGGGAGACCCAGTACTTC | TRBV28 | - | TRBD2 | TRBJ2-5
CASSQDPQGYQPQHF | TGCGCCAGCAGCCAAGATCCGCAGGGGTACCAGCCCCAGCATTTT | TRBV4-1 | - | - | TRBJ1-5